The rows below give T cell receptor beta chains drawn from one sample of a study of T cell repertoires in cytomegalovirus infection. MiXCR, run by TCRdb on the reads, gives a single entry per CDR3 protein. The sample has roughly 320,000 distinct CDR3 sequences; approximately 10% are singletons. The sequenced sample consisted of PBMCs. These receptors all come from a human donor in good health (CMV status not recorded). Some clones in this sample may be carry-over from other donors' samples. The CDR3 runs from the conserved cysteine through the conserved F or W. D genes are given only for firm matches. Expanded clones get a size class; other rows say once, few or many, or leave the size out.

>TRBJ2-2|TRBV6-1|TRBD2|many
TGTGCCAGCAGTCTTCGACAGGCTTACCCACTAGCGGGGGGGGGCGGGGAGCTGTTTTTT
CASSLRQAYPLAGGGGELFF
>TRBJ1-1|TRBV7-4|NA|few
TGTGCCAGCAGTCAAGGGGAGATGACACGAGACACTGAAGCTTTCTTT
CASSQGEMTRDTEAFF
>TRBJ1-1|TRBV15|TRBD1|many
TGTGCCACCAGCAGAGTCCCGACAGGGGACGGGACTGAAGCTTTCTTT
CATSRVPTGDGTEAFF
>TRBJ2-3|TRBV6-1|TRBD2|NA
TGTGCCAGCAGACGGACTAGCGGGGGGGCTGTCCTCCAGTATTTT
CASRRTSGGAVLQYF
>TRBJ2-5|TRBV10-3|TRBD2|few
TGTGCCATCAACTCGGGGGGGTCGGAGACCCAGTACTTC
CAINSGGSETQYF
>TRBJ2-3|TRBV25-1|NA|many
TGTGCCAGCAGTTCAACACTGGCGAACACAGATACGCAGTATTTT
CASSSTLANTDTQYF
>TRBJ2-1|TRBV2|TRBD1|many
TGTGCCAACATCCCAGGGGGCCTTGACCACAATGAGCAGTTCTTC
CANIPGGLDHNEQFF
>TRBJ1-4|TRBV2|TRBD1|many
TGTGCCAGCAGCCTGGACAGGGAACAGGGGAATGAAAAACTGTTTTTT
CASSLDREQGNEKLFF
>TRBJ1-6|TRBV4-3|NA|many
TGCGCCAGCAGCCAAACCAGGGGTTCACCCCTCCACTTT
CASSQTRGSPLHF
>TRBJ1-4|TRBV28|TRBD1|NA
TGTGCCAGCAGTTCACCGGGACAGATTGGAACTAATGAAAAACTGTTTTTT
CASSSPGQIGTNEKLFF
>TRBJ2-1|TRBV20-1|NA|many
TGCAGTGCTCCTGGGGGGCTAGCGTCCTTGGCCAATGAGCAGTTCTTC
CSAPGGLASLANEQFF
>TRBJ2-5|TRBV28|NA|once
TGTGCCAGCAAGCCGCAGGGGAGCGCCCAAGAGACCCAGTACTTC
CASKPQGSAQETQYF
>TRBJ2-3|TRBV28|TRBD2|many
TGTGCCAGCAGTTTAGGCGGGGGGGTCCGGACAGATACGCAGTATTTT
CASSLGGGVRTDTQYF
>TRBJ2-1|TRBV7-6|NA|many
TGTGCCAGCAGCTTAGGAGGGCGCGGGAACCTCCTCCATGAGCAGTTCTTC
CASSLGGRGNLLHEQFF
>TRBJ1-1|TRBV7-8|TRBD1|many
TGTGCCAGCAGTACTGACAGGGGGGACACTGAAGCTTTCTTT
CASSTDRGDTEAFF
>TRBJ1-5|TRBV10-3|NA|many
TGTGCCATCGGCGCGCAGAGCAATCAGCCCCAGCATTTT
CAIGAQSNQPQHF
>TRBJ1-2|TRBV28|NA|NA
TGTGCCAGCAGTTCCGCCGGTGGGTCCCAACCCTATGGCTACACCTTC
CASSSAGGSQPYGYTF
>TRBJ2-2|TRBV20-1|NA|many
TGCAGTGCCCCAGATCCTACCACCGGGGAGCTGTTTTTT
CSAPDPTTGELFF
>TRBJ1-2|TRBV2|TRBD1|many
TGTGCCAGCAGCGCTCCTCCGACAGGGGGATGGGGCTACACCTTC
CASSAPPTGGWGYTF
>TRBJ2-2|TRBV10-3|NA|many
TGTGCCATCAGTGTGGAACAGGGCGGTAACACCGGGGAGCTGTTTTTT
CAISVEQGGNTGELFF
>TRBJ2-5|TRBV5-6|NA|few
TGTGCCAGCAGCTTGGATGGAAATCTACAAGAGACCCAGTACTTC
CASSLDGNLQETQYF